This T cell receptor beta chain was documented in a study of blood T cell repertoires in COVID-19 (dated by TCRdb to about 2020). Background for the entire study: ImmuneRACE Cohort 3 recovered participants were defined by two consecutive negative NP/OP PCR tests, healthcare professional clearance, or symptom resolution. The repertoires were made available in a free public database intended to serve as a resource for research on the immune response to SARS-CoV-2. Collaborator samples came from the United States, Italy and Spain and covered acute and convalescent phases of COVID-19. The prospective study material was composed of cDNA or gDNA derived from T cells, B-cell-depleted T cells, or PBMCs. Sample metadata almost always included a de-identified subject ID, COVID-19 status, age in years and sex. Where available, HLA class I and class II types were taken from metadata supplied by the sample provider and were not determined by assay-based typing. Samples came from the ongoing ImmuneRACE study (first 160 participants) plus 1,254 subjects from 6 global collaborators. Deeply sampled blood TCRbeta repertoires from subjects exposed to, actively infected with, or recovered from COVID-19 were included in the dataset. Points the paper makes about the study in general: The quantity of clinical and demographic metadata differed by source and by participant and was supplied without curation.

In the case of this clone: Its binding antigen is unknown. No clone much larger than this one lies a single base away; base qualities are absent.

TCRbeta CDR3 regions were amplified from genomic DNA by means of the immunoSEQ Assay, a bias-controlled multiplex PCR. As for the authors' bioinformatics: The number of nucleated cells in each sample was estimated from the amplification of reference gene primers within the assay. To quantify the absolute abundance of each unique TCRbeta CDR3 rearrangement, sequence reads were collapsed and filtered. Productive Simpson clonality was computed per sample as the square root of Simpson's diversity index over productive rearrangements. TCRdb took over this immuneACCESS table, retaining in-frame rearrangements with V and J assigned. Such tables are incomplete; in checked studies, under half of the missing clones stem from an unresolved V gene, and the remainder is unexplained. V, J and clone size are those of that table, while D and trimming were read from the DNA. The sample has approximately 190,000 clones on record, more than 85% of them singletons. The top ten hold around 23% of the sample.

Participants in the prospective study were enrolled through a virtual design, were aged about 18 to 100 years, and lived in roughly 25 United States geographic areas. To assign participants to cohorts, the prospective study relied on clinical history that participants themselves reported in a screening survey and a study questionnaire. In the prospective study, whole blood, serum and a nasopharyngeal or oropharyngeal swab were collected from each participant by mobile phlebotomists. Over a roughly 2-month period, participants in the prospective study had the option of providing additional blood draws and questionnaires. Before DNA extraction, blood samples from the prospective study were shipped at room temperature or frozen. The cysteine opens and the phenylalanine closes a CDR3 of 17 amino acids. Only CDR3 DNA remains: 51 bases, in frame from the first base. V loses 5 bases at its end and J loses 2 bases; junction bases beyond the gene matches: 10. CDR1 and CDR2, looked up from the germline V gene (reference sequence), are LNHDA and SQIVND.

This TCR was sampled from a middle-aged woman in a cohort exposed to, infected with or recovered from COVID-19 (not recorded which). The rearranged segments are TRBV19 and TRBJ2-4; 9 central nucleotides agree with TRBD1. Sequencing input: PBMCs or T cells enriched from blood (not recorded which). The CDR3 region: CASSSGRDRVTKNIQYF. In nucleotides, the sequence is TGTGCCAGTAGTTCAGGCCGGGACAGGGTAACCAAAAACATTCAGTACTTC.